The T cell receptor (beta chain) under discussion was sequenced for a study of patients and donors after allogeneic stem cell transplantation (TCRdb year 2020). This clonotype occurred once. Its antigen has not been determined. Base qualities are not at hand, and no much larger clone is one base apart. One read alone provides weak support. Receptor libraries were prepared by RT-PCR. This sample was sequenced with a NextSeq 550. TCRdb trimmed public reads at Q25 via fastp, called clones via MiXCR and kept in-frame beta chains. A single entry per CDR3 protein holds the most common genes and DNA from its merged rows. For this sample the table gives 150,000 to 200,000 distinct CDR3 sequences, of which approximately 30% were detected only once. Around 3.2% of the sample belongs to the ten largest clones. The germline V gene (reference sequence) provides CDR1 LNHDA and CDR2 SQIVND. Spanning cysteine to phenylalanine, the CDR3 consists of 14 amino acids. CDR3 DNA is the only sequence kept; it has 42 bases, read in frame from the first base. From V the trimming removes 3 bases and from J it removes 4 bases, while the gene matches leave 4 bases of the junction unaccounted for.

This TCR came from a human donor who was either an allogeneic HSCT recipient or a stem cell or donor lymphocyte infusion donor (not recorded which). It is not recorded whose cells these are; they may come from a transplant donor. Specimen: blood, either unsorted or a sorted T cell fraction (not recorded which). The V and J genes are TRBV19 and TRBJ1-2; 8 central bases correspond to TRBD1. CDR3 loop: CASSIRTGPYGYTF. The nucleotide sequence reads as follows: TGTGCCAGTAGTATCCGGACAGGGCCCTATGGCTACACCTTC. This CDR3, with the reference TRBV19 and TRBJ1-2 proteins standing in past its ends, gives the full variable domain DGGITQSPKYLFRKEGQNVTLSCEQNLNHDAMYWYRQDPGQGLRLIYYSQIVNDFQKGDIAEGYSVSREKKESFPLTVTSAQKNPTAFYLCASSIRTGPYGYTFGSGTRLTVV.